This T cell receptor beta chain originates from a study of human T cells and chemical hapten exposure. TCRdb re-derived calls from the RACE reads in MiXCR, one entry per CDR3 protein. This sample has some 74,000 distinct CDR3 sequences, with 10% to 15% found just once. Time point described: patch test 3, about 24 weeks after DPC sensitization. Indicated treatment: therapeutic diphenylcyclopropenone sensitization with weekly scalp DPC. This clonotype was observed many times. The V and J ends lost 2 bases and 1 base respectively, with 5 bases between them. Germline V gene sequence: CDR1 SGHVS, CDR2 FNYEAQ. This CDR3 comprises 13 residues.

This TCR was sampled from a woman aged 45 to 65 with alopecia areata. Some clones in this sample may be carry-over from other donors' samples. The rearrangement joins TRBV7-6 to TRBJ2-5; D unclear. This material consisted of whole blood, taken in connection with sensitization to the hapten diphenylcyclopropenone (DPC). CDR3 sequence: CASSLQSQETQYF. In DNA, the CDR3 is TGTGCCAGCAGCTTACAGTCCCAAGAGACCCAGTACTTC.